A single sample is the source of the 23 T cell receptor beta chains below, sequenced in a study of blood T cell repertoires in COVID-19. Using immunoSEQ multiplex PCR, the repertoire was profiled, and TCRdb retains in-frame clones only, with some absent. The table lists fewer than 250,000 clones, approximately 91% of them singletons. The specimen sequenced was peripheral blood. These receptors were taken from a man aged 30 to 45 with acute or convalescent COVID-19.

In its sample, this clone was seen a few times. The chain couples TRBV28 to TRBJ1-1, with 10 bases aligning to TRBD1. Germline CDR1 and CDR2: MDHEN and SYDVKM. The CDR3 is made up of 15 amino acids. V was pared by 6 bases and J by 3 bases, with 7 bases of the junction left unmatched. DNA for the CDR3: TGTGCCAGCAGCCGCGGGACAGGGGATGACACTGAAGCTTTCTTT. Amino acid sequence: CASSRGTGDDTEAFF.

The chain is built from TRBV11-2 and TRBJ2-7; D is undetermined. Germline V gives CDR1 SGHAT, CDR2 FQNNGV. This CDR3 has 13 residues. Deletions cut 5 bases from V and 3 bases from J, with 11 bases between. The CDR3 DNA is TGTGCCAGCAGCCTAACAGAGCTCTACGAGCAGTACTTC. Protein product: CASSLTELYEQYF.

The rearrangement uses TRBV10-3 and TRBJ2-3; 8 bases map to TRBD1. Germline loops: CDR1 ENHRY, CDR2 SYGVKD. CDR3 size: 16 residues. J was trimmed by 3 bases and V by 4 bases; bases with no gene match: 9. CDR3: CAISGKQGVKTDTQYF. The CDR3 nucleotides read TGTGCCATCAGTGGGAAACAGGGGGTAAAGACAGATACGCAGTATTTT.

This clone was seen only once. The chain is built from TRBV6-5 and TRBJ2-5; the match to TRBD1 covers 9 bases. Germline CDR1 reads MNHEY; CDR2 reads SVGAGI. The V gene end was trimmed by 7 bases and the J gene end by 3 bases; junction bases not matched to a gene: 6. The CDR3 is 14 residues long. This CDR3 reads CASKRRDREETQYF. CDR3 nucleotide sequence: TGTGCCAGCAAACGTCGGGACAGGGAAGAGACCCAGTACTTC.

V is TRBV5-6 and J is TRBJ1-5; 7 bases are a match to TRBD1. V lost 4 bases, J lost 5 bases, and 6 bases stayed unmatched. Looked up from germline, CDR1 is SGHDT and CDR2 is YYEEEE. The CDR3 is made up of 14 amino acids. CDR3 loop: CASSHAGGYQPQHF. As DNA, the CDR3 is TGTGCCAGCAGCCACGCAGGGGGTTATCAGCCCCAGCATTTT.

V and J are TRBV10-3 and TRBJ2-2; possibly TRBD2 for D (6 bases). The CDR3 runs to 14 residues. Germline V CDR1 and CDR2: ENHRY, SYGVKD. V was trimmed by 9 bases and J by 4 bases, leaving 15 bases between them. The CDR3 loop reads CAITEGQGTGELFF. The DNA of the CDR3 is TGTGCCATAACGGAGGGCCAGGGCACCGGGGAGCTGTTTTTT.

The chain links TRBV19 to TRBJ1-5, with D unclear. This CDR3 comprises 14 residues. Deletions cut 2 bases from V and 2 bases from J, with 7 bases between. Germline lookup yields CDR1 LNHDA and CDR2 SQIVND (reference sequence). CDR3 bases: TGTGCCAGTAGTATATTCCTCGGCAATCAGCCCCAGCATTTT. This gives the protein CASSIFLGNQPQHF.

This clone was picked up one time. The chain recombines TRBV7-3 with TRBJ2-7, with D uncertain. Germline lookup yields CDR1 SGHTA and CDR2 FQGTGA. V was pared by 6 bases and J by 7 bases, with 19 bases between. The CDR3 totals 14 residues. CDR3 protein: CASSLAYLSEEQYF. The DNA of the CDR3 is TGTGCCAGCAGTCTTGCGTATTTGAGTGAGGAGCAGTACTTC.

The J gene is TRBJ1-3, the V gene TRBV6-6, with TRBD1 as a possible D gene (5 bases). The germline V gene has CDR1 MNHNY and CDR2 SVGAGI (reference sequence). The V gene lost 5 bases and the J gene lost 1 base, with 18 bases spanning the gap. The CDR3 contains 17 residues. CDR3 nucleotides: TGTGCCAGCAGTCCAAAAAGTAACAGGCCTTCTGGAAACACCATATATTTT. Its protein is CASSPKSNRPSGNTIYF.

This clone was observed a few times. V usage is TRBV2 and J usage is TRBJ1-2; 8 nucleotides line up with TRBD1. The CDR3 is 16 amino acids. V dropped 4 bases and J dropped 9; count of bases not matched to a gene: 16. Per the germline V gene, CDR1 is SNHLY and CDR2 is FYNNEI. CDR3 in amino acids: CASSAGQGKLYASYTF. CDR3 bases: TGTGCCAGCAGTGCCGGACAGGGAAAACTCTATGCGAGCTACACCTTC.

The chain employs TRBV6-5 and TRBJ2-2, with no clear D. Germline V lookup: CDR1 MNHEY, CDR2 SVGAGI. The V gene lost 7 bases and the J gene lost 1 base, with 10 bases spanning the gap. CDR3 length: 14 amino acids. CDR3: CASTPPGNTGELFF. CDR3 nucleotide sequence: TGTGCCAGCACCCCCCCAGGGAACACCGGGGAGCTGTTTTTT.

The chain combines TRBV28 with TRBJ1-4, with D perhaps matching TRBD1 (5 bases). Trimming removed 6 bases at V and 8 bases at J, with 19 bases between. The CDR3 totals 15 residues. The germline V gene encodes CDR1 MDHEN and CDR2 SYDVKM. The CDR3 DNA sequence: TGTGCCAGCAGACCCTGGGGGGGTACCGAGGAAAAACTGTTTTTT. Its protein is CASRPWGGTEEKLFF.

The gene calls are TRBV9 and TRBJ2-7; D is perhaps TRBD1 (6 bases). The CDR3 spans 17 residues. CDR1 is SGDLS, CDR2 YYNGEE, per germline. Trimming took 2 bases from V and 0 from J, leaving 18 bases between them. The CDR3 nucleotides are TGTGCCAGCAGCGTGGGGGCGGTACCTCATACCTCCTACGAGCAGTACTTC. This gives the protein CASSVGAVPHTSYEQYF.

V is TRBV19 and J is TRBJ2-6; TRBD1 agrees at 11 bases. The CDR3 loop spans 15 amino acids. Trimming took 8 bases from V and 4 from J; bases not matched to a gene: 4. Germline loops: CDR1 LNHDA, CDR2 SQIVND (reference sequence). CDR3 in amino acids: CASWTGGSGANVLTF. For the CDR3, the DNA is TGTGCCAGTTGGACAGGGGGCTCCGGGGCCAACGTCCTGACTTTC.

This clone was found a few times. CDR3 nucleotide sequence: TGTGCCAGTAGTCCGGGAAGGACTAGCGGGAGGAGAGCCAAAAACATTCAGTACTTC. It is translated as CASSPGRTSGRRAKNIQYF. The chain is built from TRBV19 and TRBJ2-4; 14 bases agree with TRBD2. V lost 5 bases, J lost 0 bases, and 9 bases stayed unmatched. The CDR3 is 19 residues long. From germline, CDR1 is LNHDA and CDR2 SQIVND (reference sequence). The full variable domain, rest sourced from reference TRBV19 and TRBJ2-4, is DGGITQSPKYLFRKEGQNVTLSCEQNLNHDAMYWYRQDPGQGLRLIYYSQIVNDFQKGDIAEGYSVSREKKESFPLTVTSAQKNPTAFYLCASSPGRTSGRRAKNIQYFGAGTRLSVL.

The chain has TRBV9 and TRBJ2-2; the D is unclear. The CDR3 totals 14 residues. CDR1 SGDLS and CDR2 YYNGEE come from the germline V gene. V shed 0 bases and J shed 4 bases, with 7 bases lying between them. Here the CDR3 reads CASSVVSLTGELFF. In DNA form, the CDR3 reads TGTGCCAGCAGCGTAGTTTCCCTCACCGGGGAGCTGTTTTTT.

J is TRBJ1-2 and V is TRBV7-3; weak D call: TRBD1 (6 bases). The CDR3 sequence is 13 residues long. CDR1 is SGHTA, CDR2 FQGTGA, per germline. V was clipped by 0 bases and J by 10 bases, with 12 bases between them. CDR3 sequence reads: CASSLTIGGAYTF. The CDR3 DNA sequence: TGTGCCAGCAGCTTAACGATAGGGGGTGCCTACACCTTC.

The chain uses TRBV18 and TRBJ1-1, with 11 bases fitting TRBD1. V trimming: 6 bases; J trimming: 0 bases; junction bases outside the gene matches: 6. Germline V CDR1 and CDR2: KGHSH, LQKENI. This CDR3 spans 16 amino acids. CDR3 sequence (DNA): TGTGCCAGCTCCCTGGACAGGGGGCGGGTGAACACTGAAGCTTTCTTT. Its protein is CASSLDRGRVNTEAFF.

The chain links TRBV10-3 to TRBJ2-3; TRBD2 agrees at 10 bases. This CDR3 region has 14 residues. Germline V gene sequence: CDR1 ENHRY, CDR2 SYGVKD. Trimming cost V 6 bases and J 4 bases; bases outside gene matches: 4. CDR3 bases: TGTGCCATCAGGATGAGCGGGGGGGCAGATACGCAGTATTTT. This sequence encodes CAIRMSGGADTQYF.

The rearrangement joins TRBV28 to TRBJ1-4; 7 positions match TRBD1. Germline V gene lookup returns CDR1 MDHEN and CDR2 SYDVKM. CDR3 size: 14 residues. V lost 6 bases, J lost 8 bases, and 9 bases stayed unmatched. The CDR3 nucleotides are TGTGCCAGCAGGGGGGCAGGGGGGACGGAAAAACTGTTTTTT. Encoded protein: CASRGAGGTEKLFF.

V gene TRBV30 combines with J gene TRBJ2-1; D possibly corresponds to TRBD2 (7 bases). The CDR3 is 14 residues long. Germline V gives CDR1 GTSNPN, CDR2 SVGIG (reference sequence). V was trimmed by 4 bases and J by 4 bases, leaving 14 bases between them. The CDR3 reads CAWKDSGTYNEQFF. Here the CDR3 DNA reads TGTGCCTGGAAGGACAGCGGGACGTACAATGAGCAGTTCTTC.

This sequence joins TRBV19 and TRBJ1-2, with TRBD1 matching 8 bases. Germline V gene sequence: CDR1 LNHDA, CDR2 SQIVND (reference sequence). V lost 0 bases to trimming and J lost 8 bases; unmatched junction nucleotides: 5. The length of the CDR3 is 14 residues. The CDR3 nucleotides read TGTGCCAGTAGTATAGACAGGGGGCGAAACGGCTACACCTTC. Its translation: CASSIDRGRNGYTF.

In DNA, the CDR3 is TGTGCCAGCAGCCTCAGGGTAGGGGGCACCGGGGAGCTGTTTTTT. Its protein product is CASSLRVGGTGELFF. The chain combines TRBV7-2 with TRBJ2-2, with D possibly TRBD1 on 6 matching bases. V was shortened by 5 bases and J by 4 bases, with 14 bases between the two germline ends. Per the germline V gene, CDR1 is SGHTA and CDR2 is FQGNSA. This CDR3 region has 15 residues.